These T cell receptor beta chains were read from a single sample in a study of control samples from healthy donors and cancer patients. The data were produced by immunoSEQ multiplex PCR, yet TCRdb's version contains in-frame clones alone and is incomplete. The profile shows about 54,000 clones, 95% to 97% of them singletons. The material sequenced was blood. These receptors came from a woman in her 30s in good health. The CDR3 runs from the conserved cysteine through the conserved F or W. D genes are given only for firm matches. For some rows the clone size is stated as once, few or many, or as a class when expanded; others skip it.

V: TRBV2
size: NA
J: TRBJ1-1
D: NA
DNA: TGTGCCAGCAGCCCGGGTGTGAACACTGAAGCTTTCTTT
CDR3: CASSPGVNTEAFF

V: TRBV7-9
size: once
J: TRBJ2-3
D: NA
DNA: TGTGCCAGCAGCTTGGTTGCCAGGGCTGGAGATACGCAGTATTTT
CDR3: CASSLVARAGDTQYF

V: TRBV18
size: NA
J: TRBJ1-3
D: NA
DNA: TGTGCCAGCTCAGGAGTCCTGGAGGTCACTGGAAACACCATATATTTT
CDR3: CASSGVLEVTGNTIYF

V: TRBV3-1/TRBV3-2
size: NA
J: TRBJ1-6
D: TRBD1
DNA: TGTGCCAGCAGCCAAGAGGGACAGGGTTTTTCACCCCTCCACTTT
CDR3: CASSQEGQGFSPLHF

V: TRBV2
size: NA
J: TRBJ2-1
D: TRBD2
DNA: TGTGCCAGCAGTGAGGCTAGCGGGAGGGCCGAGAATGAGCAGTTCTTC
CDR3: CASSEASGRAENEQFF

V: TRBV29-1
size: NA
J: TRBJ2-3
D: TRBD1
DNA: TGCAGCGTTTGGACAGGGTTATTATCAGATACGCAGTATTTT
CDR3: CSVWTGLLSDTQYF

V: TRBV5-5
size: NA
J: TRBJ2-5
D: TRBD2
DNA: TGTGCCAGCAGCCCTGATATGTTGGGGGGGAGAGAGACCCAGTACTTC
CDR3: CASSPDMLGGRETQYF

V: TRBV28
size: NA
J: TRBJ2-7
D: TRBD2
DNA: TGTGCCAGCAGTTCGGGGCTAGCGGGAGGGCCCGTCAACGAGCAGTACTTC
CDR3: CASSSGLAGGPVNEQYF

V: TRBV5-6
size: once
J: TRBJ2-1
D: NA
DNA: TGTGCCAGCAAAAGGCACAATGAGCAGTTCTTC
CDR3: CASKRHNEQFF

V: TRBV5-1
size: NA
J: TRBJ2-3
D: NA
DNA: TGCGCCAGCAGCTTGGTTTCCGGTAGCACAGATACGCAGTATTTT
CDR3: CASSLVSGSTDTQYF

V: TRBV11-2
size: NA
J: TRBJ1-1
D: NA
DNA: TGTGCCAGCAGCCGTATGGCCGTGGGCAGCTTGAACACTGAAGCTTTCTTT
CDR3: CASSRMAVGSLNTEAFF

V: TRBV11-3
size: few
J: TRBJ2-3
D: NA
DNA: TGTGCCAGCAGCCGTGGGACCGGAGGGGTTGATACGCAGTATTTT
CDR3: CASSRGTGGVDTQYF

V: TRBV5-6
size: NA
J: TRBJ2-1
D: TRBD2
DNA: TGTGCCAGCAGCTTCCTTAGCGGGAGTTTATACAATGAGCAGTTCTTC
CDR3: CASSFLSGSLYNEQFF

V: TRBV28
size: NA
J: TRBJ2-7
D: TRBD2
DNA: TGTGCCAGCAGGCCGGGACTAGCATCCTACGAGCAGTACTTC
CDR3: CASRPGLASYEQYF